Following are 8 T cell receptor beta chains from one sample sequenced in a study of control samples from healthy donors and cancer patients. Profiled with immunoSEQ multiplex PCR; TCRdb holds only in-frame clones, not every one. The sample lists over 200,000 clones; roughly 80% were seen once. Sequencing was performed on PBMCs. These receptors were obtained from a woman aged 55-69 years with lung cancer.

This sequence joins TRBV4-1 and TRBJ1-4; D gene unclear. The germline V gene has CDR1 MGHRA and CDR2 YSYEKL. V lost 6 bases to trimming and J lost 7 bases, with 21 bases between them. The CDR3 spans 16 residues. CDR3 DNA sequence: TGCGCCAGCAGACAGATGCGACAACGGAGGTTTGAAAAACTGTTTTTT. Encoded protein: CASRQMRQRRFEKLFF.

V is TRBV7-2 and J is TRBJ2-7; D might be TRBD1 (6 bases). The germline CDR1 and CDR2 sequences are SGHTA and FQGNSA. V was cut by 2 bases and J by 1 base, with 9 bases left in between. CDR3 length: 14 amino acids. CDR3 bases: TGTGCCAGCAGCTTACAACAGGGATCCTACGAGCAGTACTTC. Its translation: CASSLQQGSYEQYF. The whole variable domain, remainder taken from reference TRBV7-2 and TRBJ2-7, is GAGVSQSPSNKVTEKGKDVELRCDPISGHTALYWYRQSLGQGLEFLIYFQGNSAPDKSGLPSDRFSAERTGGSVSTLTIQRTQQEDSAVYLCASSLQQGSYEQYFGPGTRLTVT.

The V gene is TRBV4-2, the J gene TRBJ1-2; TRBD1 agrees at 7 bases. V shed 2 bases and J 4 bases; nucleotides not matched to a gene: 1. The CDR3 is made up of 13 amino acids. Germline assignment: CDR1 LGHNA and CDR2 YNFKEQ. This chain's CDR3 is CASSQQGVYGYTF. CDR3 in DNA: TGTGCCAGCAGCCAACAGGGGGTCTATGGCTACACCTTC.

The CDR3 DNA follows: TGTGCCAGCAGCTTTCCGGGACTTCCCCTCACTGAAGCTTTCTTT. Translating gives CASSFPGLPLTEAFF. This rearrangement joins TRBV11-3 to TRBJ1-1; tentative D call: TRBD1 (5 bases). Trimming cost V 3 bases and J 4 bases, with 15 bases left between them. The length of the CDR3 is 15 residues. Germline lookup yields CDR1 SGHNT and CDR2 YENEEA.

This clone has a single count. The V and J genes are TRBV6-5 and TRBJ2-2, with D possibly matching TRBD2 (5 bases). CDR1 is MNHEY and CDR2 is SVGAGI in the germline V gene. V lost 8 bases, J lost 0 bases, and 10 bases lay in between. The CDR3 has 14 amino acids. CDR3 DNA: TGTGCCAGCTTCAGGACTGCGAACACCGGGGAGCTGTTTTTT. It yields the protein CASFRTANTGELFF.

V is TRBV5-4 and J is TRBJ1-4; tentative D call: TRBD1 (6 bases). The CDR3 has 15 residues. Germline V gene sequence: CDR1 SGHNT, CDR2 YYREEE (reference sequence). The V and J ends lost 4 bases and 8 bases respectively, with 18 bases between them. The CDR3 DNA is TGTGCCAGCAGCCGATCGGGGGGGGCGGGAGAAAAACTGTTTTTT. Its translation: CASSRSGGAGEKLFF.

The chain combines TRBV5-1 with TRBJ2-5; 7 bases agree with TRBD2. V trimming: 4 bases; J trimming: 1 base; junction bases outside the gene matches: 16. The germline CDR1 and CDR2 sequences are SGHRS and YFSETQ. This CDR3 has 18 residues. The CDR3 coding sequence is TGCGCCAGCAGCAGCGGACTAGGAGGTTTGGGGGGCCAAGAGACCCAGTACTTC. As protein: CASSSGLGGLGGQETQYF. Full variable domain (missing parts from reference TRBV5-1 and TRBJ2-5): KAGVTQTPRYLIKTRGQQVTLSCSPISGHRSVSWYQQTPGQGLQFLFEYFSETQRNKGNFPGRFSGRQFSNSRSEMNVSTLELGDSALYLCASSSGLGGLGGQETQYFGPGTRLLVL.

V gene TRBV3-1 (or the pseudogene TRBV3-2) combines with J gene TRBJ2-5; 7 nucleotides match TRBD2. There are 15 residues in the CDR3. Losses at the gene ends were 1 base for V and 3 bases for J; bases not matched to a gene: 5. Germline lookup yields CDR1 LGHDT and CDR2 YNNKEL (reference sequence). Here the CDR3 reads CASSQGLADKETQYF. The CDR3, as DNA: TGTGCCAGCAGCCAAGGACTAGCAGACAAAGAGACCCAGTACTTC.